This T cell receptor (beta chain) was retrieved from a study of Tregs in tolerant kidney transplant recipients. For the study at large: Related graft donors supplied nonmyeloablative bone marrow transplants, and mixed chimerism was transient. Study-wide results and caveats: Biological reproducibility was not directly addressed, but technical replication error appeared minimal. In tolerant patients, donor-specific Tregs outgrew total Tregs, suggesting antigen-driven expansion. For some patients, primers changed over time, blocking nucleotide-level comparison.

Here immunoSEQ multiplex PCR was the method, and the copy in TCRdb shows in-frame clones only, minus some. The sample table sets out about 48,000 clones. Remarks on this clone: The target antigen is unknown. The CDR3 end falls 3 residues outside the read, so it is completed with the germline J gene.

This CDR3 region has 15 residues. From germline, CDR1 is SNHLY and CDR2 FYNNEI. Trimming pared 5 bases from V and 1 base from J, leaving 13 bases between. The material was CD4+ T cells from blood, obtained before the transplant. The sequence derives from a human donor who received a combined kidney and bone marrow transplant. The rearrangement links TRBV2 to TRBJ2-3; D may be TRBD2 (6 bases). The CDR3 is CASSPGTWGTDTQYF. The sequenced part of the CDR3 DNA is TGTGCCAGCAGTCCCGGGACTTGGGGCACAGATACG.